This T cell receptor (beta chain) emerged from a study of blood T cell repertoires in COVID-19 (TCRdb year 2020). Context from the whole study: Collaborator samples came from the United States, Italy and Spain and covered acute and convalescent phases of COVID-19. The prospective study material was composed of cDNA or gDNA derived from T cells, B-cell-depleted T cells, or PBMCs. The samples were drawn from the first 160 participants of the ongoing ImmuneRACE study and from roughly 1,300 subjects provided by 6 global collaborators. The sample metadata nearly always contained a de-identified subject ID, COVID-19 status, age in years and sex. The dataset comprised deeply sampled blood TCRbeta repertoires from subjects exposed to, actively infected with, or recovered from COVID-19. A freely available public database, intended as a resource for researchers studying the immune response to SARS-CoV-2, is where the repertoires were released. Where available, HLA class I and class II types were taken from metadata supplied by the sample provider and were not determined by assay-based typing.

Results the study describes overall, beyond this receptor: The amount of clinical and demographic metadata varied by source and participant and was provided uncurated.

A note on this clone: Its antigen is currently not known. Base qualities are missing; no much larger clone stands one base away.

In Seattle, one collaborating source enrolled patients while the infection was active and tracked those patients longitudinally over the course of disease. Collaborating institutions collected whole blood in K2EDTA tubes following their own protocols. For TCRbeta analysis, collaborator samples were shipped as frozen whole blood, as isolated PBMCs, or as DNA extracted from either sample type. The immunoSEQ Assay, a bias-controlled multiplex PCR, was used to amplify TCRbeta CDR3 regions from genomic DNA. Under the source paper's analysis protocol: The number of nucleated cells in each sample was estimated by amplification of reference gene primers within the assay. To quantify the absolute abundance of each unique TCRbeta CDR3 rearrangement, sequence reads were collapsed and filtered. Productive Simpson clonality was computed per sample as the square root of Simpson's diversity index over productive rearrangements. TCRdb carries this immuneACCESS record with in-frame sequences only. Its versions omit some clonotypes, under half of them owing to an unresolved V gene in the studies checked, with the rest unexplained. For V, J and clone size, that table is used; D and trimming come from the DNA. Recorded for this sample are 100,000 to 150,000 clones; 75% to 90% of them occurred a single time. Clones ranked in the top ten supply roughly 3% of the sample.

From cysteine to phenylalanine, the CDR3 is 14 amino acids long. The DNA shown is the 42-base CDR3, in frame from base 1. Germline trimming: 4 bases from V, 0 bases from J; junction bases outside gene matches: 2. The germline V gene (reference sequence) specifies LGHDT as CDR1 and YNNKEL as CDR2. This TCR was sampled from a woman older than 75 with COVID-19, enrolled during active disease. The chain links TRBV3-1 (or the pseudogene TRBV3-2) with TRBJ1-2; TRBD1 fits 7 bases in the junction. The sample comprised peripheral blood. The nucleotide sequence reads as follows: TGTGCCAGCAGCCCACAGGGGTCTAACTATGGCTACACCTTC. Its translation reads: CASSPQGSNYGYTF.